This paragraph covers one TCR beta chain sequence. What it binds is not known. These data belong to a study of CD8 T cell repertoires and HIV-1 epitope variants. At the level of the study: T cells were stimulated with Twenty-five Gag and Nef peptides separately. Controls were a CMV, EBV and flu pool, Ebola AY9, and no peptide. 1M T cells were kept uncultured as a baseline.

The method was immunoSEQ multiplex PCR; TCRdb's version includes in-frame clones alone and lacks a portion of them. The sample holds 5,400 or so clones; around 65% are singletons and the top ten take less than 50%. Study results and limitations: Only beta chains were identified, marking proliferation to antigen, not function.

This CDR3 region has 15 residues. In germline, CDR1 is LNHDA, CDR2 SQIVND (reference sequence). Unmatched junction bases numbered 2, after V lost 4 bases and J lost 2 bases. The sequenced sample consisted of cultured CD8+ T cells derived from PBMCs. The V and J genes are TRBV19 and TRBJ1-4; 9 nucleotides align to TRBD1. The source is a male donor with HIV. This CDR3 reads CASSTGTGTNEKLFF. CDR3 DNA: TGTGCCAGTAGTACTGGGACAGGGACTAATGAAAAACTGTTTTTT.